This T cell receptor beta chain was identified in a study of T cells in localized non-small cell lung cancer. Sequenced by immunoSEQ multiplex PCR; TCRdb stores in-frame clones only, minus some. The repertoire holds 13,000 or so clones, over 25% seen once, with 7.2% in the top ten. Note on this clone: Its specificity is not known.

Germline V gene data show CDR1 as SGHNT and CDR2 as YENEEA. The CDR3 is 15 amino acids. Unmatched junction bases numbered 7, after V lost 2 bases and J lost 9 bases. Whole-study findings and limits: Heterogeneity stays possible, as sequencing covered only one tumor region. A median of around 60 clones ranked among the top 100 in tumor appeared in adjacent lung. Clonality of T cells reached its maximum in uninvolved adjacent lung, surpassing tumor. A higher density of T cells in blood coincided with extended overall survival.

The source material was lung tumor tissue, sampled before any cancer treatment. This TCR derives from a female donor at least 60 years old with stage I lung adenocarcinoma. The gene calls are TRBV11-3 and TRBJ2-1; 10 bases map to TRBD2. CDR3 loop: CASSLRAGGPGEQFF. The CDR3 DNA is TGTGCCAGCAGCTTACGAGCGGGGGGGCCGGGTGAGCAGTTCTTC.